This T cell receptor beta chain stems from a study of technical replicates of blood from several donors. The method was immunoSEQ multiplex PCR; TCRdb's version includes in-frame clones alone and lacks a portion of them. The sample lists approximately 82,000 clones, 96% occurring once. From germline, CDR1 is SEHNR and CDR2 FQNEAQ (reference sequence). The CDR3 sequence is 16 residues long. Trimming at V came to 6 bases and at J to 4 bases, leaving 6 bases not matched to a gene. The sequenced sample was T cells isolated from PBMCs. The origin of this receptor is a human donor in good health. The V and J genes are TRBV7-9 and TRBJ2-6; TRBD1 agrees at 10 bases. This chain's CDR3 is CASSSGQGSGANVLTF. The CDR3 coding sequence is TGTGCCAGCAGTTCGGGACAGGGGTCAGGGGCCAACGTCCTGACTTTC.